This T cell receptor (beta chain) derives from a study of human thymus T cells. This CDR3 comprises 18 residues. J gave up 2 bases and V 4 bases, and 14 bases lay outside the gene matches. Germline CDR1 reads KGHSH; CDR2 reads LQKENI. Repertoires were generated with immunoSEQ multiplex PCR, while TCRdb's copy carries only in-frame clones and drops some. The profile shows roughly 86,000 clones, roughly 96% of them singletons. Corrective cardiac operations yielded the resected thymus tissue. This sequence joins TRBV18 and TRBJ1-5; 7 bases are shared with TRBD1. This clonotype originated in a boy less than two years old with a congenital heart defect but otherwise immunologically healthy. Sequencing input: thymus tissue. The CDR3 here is CASSRQGSLYSGNQPQHF. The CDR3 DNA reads TGTGCCAGCTCACGACAGGGTAGCCTCTATTCGGGCAATCAGCCCCAGCATTTT.